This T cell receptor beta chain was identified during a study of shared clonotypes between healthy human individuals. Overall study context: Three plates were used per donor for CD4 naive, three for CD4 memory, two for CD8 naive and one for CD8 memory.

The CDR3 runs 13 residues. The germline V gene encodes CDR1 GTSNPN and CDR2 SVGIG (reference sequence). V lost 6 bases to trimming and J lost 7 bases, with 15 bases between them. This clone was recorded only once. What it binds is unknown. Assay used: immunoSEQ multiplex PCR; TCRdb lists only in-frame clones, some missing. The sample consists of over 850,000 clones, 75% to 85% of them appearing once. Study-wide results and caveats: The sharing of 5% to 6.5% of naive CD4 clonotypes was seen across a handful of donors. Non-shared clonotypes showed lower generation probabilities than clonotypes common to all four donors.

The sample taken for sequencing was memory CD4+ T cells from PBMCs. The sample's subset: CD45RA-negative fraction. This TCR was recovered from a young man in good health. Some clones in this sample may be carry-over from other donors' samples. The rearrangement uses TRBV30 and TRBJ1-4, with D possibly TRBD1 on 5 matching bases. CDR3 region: CACGTQRGEKLFF. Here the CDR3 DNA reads TGTGCCTGTGGGACCCAAAGGGGTGAAAAACTGTTTTTT.